This paragraph reports one TCR beta chain. What it recognizes is unknown. This record belongs to a study of CD8+ T cells in alopecia areata. Overall study results and limits: Normal skin contains resident alphabeta T cells, and these are also sequenced in scalp samples. Elevated clonality characterized lesional scalp relative to normal scalp, particularly in alopecia totalis/universalis. TCR sharing was clearer in mice than between patients, perhaps partly owing to patient HLA diversity.

cDNA prepared by RNA extraction and subsequent reverse transcription served as the template for sequencing. Sequencing used immunoSEQ multiplex PCR; TCRdb keeps in-frame clones, though not all of them. The table records 110,000 or so clones, roughly 68% of them present only once. Sample: CD4+ T cells sorted from blood. This clonotype originated in a human donor in good health.

In DNA, the CDR3 is TGTGCCAGCAGCTTAGAGGGTAGACCTGGAAACACCATATATTTT. Translating gives CASSLEGRPGNTIYF. This rearrangement joins TRBV13 to TRBJ1-3; no reliable D call. Germline CDR1 reads PRHDT; CDR2 reads FYEKMQ (reference sequence). This CDR3 is 15 amino acids long. V lost 1 base and J 2 bases, leaving 9 bases between the germline ends.